This TCR beta chain was documented in a study of long-term antiretroviral therapy in people with HIV. The study's findings and limits: An increase in diversity followed ART, yet levels stayed below transplant donor controls. Blood dates from 2004 to 2017, possibly under older ART regimens.

About this clone: Its cognate antigen is unknown.

With survey level as its setting, the immunoSEQ assay was v3.0. Only in-frame clones appear in the TCRdb table, and some are missing; sequencing was by immunoSEQ multiplex PCR. The sample lists tens of thousands of clones; about 80% were seen once. Germline-derived CDR1 and CDR2 are PRHDT and FYEKMQ (reference sequence). The trim removed 4 bases at V and 2 bases at J, leaving 9 bases unmatched. The CDR3 length is 18 residues. The sequences come from unsorted PBMCs, collected 0.3 years after starting antiretroviral therapy. V is TRBV13 and J is TRBJ2-1, with TRBD2 matching over 12 bases. The TCR comes from a man aged 35 to 55 with HIV. The CDR3 reads CASSSIGLAGGTYNEQFF. The DNA of the CDR3 is TGTGCCAGCAGCTCAATCGGGCTAGCGGGGGGGACCTACAATGAGCAGTTCTTC. The whole variable domain, remainder taken from reference TRBV13 and TRBJ2-1, is AAGVIQSPRHLIKEKRETATLKCYPIPRHDTVYWYQQGPGQDPQFLISFYEKMQSDKGSIPDRFSAQQFSDYHSELNMSSLELGDSALYFCASSSIGLAGGTYNEQFFGPGTRLTVL.